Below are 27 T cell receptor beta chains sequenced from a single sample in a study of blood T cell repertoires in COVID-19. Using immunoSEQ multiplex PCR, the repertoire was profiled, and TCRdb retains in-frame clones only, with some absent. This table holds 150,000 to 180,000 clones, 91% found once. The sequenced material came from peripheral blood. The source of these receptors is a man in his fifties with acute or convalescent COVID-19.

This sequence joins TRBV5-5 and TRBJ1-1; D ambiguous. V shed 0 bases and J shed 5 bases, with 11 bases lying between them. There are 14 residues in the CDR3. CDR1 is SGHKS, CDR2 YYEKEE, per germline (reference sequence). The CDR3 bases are TGTGCCAGCAGCTTGGAACCCACGGGTACTGAAGCTTTCTTT. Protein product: CASSLEPTGTEAFF.

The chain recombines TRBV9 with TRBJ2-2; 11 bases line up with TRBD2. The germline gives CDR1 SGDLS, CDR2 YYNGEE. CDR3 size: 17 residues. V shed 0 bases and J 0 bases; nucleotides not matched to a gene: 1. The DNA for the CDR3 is TGTGCCAGCAGCGTAGTTAGCGGGAGGGCGAACACCGGGGAGCTGTTTTTT. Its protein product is CASSVVSGRANTGELFF.

DNA for the CDR3: TGTGCCAGCAGCACCGGGGGAGCTAGCGGGGTTGCCCTTAGCACAGATACGCAGTATTTT. Translation gives CASSTGGASGVALSTDTQYF. The chain joins TRBV7-9 to TRBJ2-3; 9 bases agree with TRBD2. The ends lost 5 bases at V and 0 bases at J; junction bases unmatched: 18. The germline V gene encodes CDR1 SEHNR and CDR2 FQNEAQ (reference sequence). The CDR3 length is 20 residues.

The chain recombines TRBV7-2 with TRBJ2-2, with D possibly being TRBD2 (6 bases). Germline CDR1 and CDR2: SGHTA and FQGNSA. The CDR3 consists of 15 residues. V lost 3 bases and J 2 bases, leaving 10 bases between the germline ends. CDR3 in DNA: TGTGCCAGCAGCTTTTACGGGGGAAACACCGGGGAGCTGTTTTTT. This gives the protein CASSFYGGNTGELFF.

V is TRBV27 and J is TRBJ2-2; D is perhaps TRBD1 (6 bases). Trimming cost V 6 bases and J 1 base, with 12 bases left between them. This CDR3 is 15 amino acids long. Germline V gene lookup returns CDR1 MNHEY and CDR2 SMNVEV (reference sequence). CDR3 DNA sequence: TGTGCCAGCAGCCTTGGACAGAAGAACACCGGGGAGCTGTTTTTT. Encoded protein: CASSLGQKNTGELFF.

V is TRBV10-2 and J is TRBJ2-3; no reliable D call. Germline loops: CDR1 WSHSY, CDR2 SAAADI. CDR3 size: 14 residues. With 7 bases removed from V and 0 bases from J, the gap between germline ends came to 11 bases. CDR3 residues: CASISRASTDTQYF. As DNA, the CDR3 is TGCGCCAGCATCTCGCGCGCCAGCACAGATACGCAGTATTTT.

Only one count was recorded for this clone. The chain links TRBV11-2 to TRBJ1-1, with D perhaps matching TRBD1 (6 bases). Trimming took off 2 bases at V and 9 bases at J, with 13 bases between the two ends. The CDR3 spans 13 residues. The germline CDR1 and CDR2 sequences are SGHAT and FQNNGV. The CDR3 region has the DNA TGTGCCAGCAGCTTAAAAGGGGGAATGAAAGCTTTCTTT. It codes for CASSLKGGMKAFF.

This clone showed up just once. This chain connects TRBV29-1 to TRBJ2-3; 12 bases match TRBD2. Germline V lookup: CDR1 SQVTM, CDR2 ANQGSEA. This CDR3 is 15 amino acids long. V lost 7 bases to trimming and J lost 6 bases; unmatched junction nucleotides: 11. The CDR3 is CSAPRLAGVVDTQYF. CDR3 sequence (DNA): TGCAGCGCGCCCCGACTAGCGGGAGTTGTGGATACGCAGTATTTT.

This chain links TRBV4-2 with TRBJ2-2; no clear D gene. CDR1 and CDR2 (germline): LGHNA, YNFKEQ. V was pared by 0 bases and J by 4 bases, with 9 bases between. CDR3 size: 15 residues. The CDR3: CASSQDHASTGELFF. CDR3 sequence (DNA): TGTGCCAGCAGCCAAGATCACGCTAGCACCGGGGAGCTGTTTTTT.

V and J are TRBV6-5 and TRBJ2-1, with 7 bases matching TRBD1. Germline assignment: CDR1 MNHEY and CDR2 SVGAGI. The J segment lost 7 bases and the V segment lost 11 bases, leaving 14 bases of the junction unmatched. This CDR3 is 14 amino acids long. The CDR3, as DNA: TGTGCCGCTATAGACAGGGAAGTTAGGAATGAGCAGTTCTTC. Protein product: CAAIDREVRNEQFF.

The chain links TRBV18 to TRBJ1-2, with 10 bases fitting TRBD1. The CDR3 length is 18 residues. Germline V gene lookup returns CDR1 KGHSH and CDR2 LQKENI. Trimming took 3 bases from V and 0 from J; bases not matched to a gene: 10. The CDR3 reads CASSPTVGTGVSNYGYTF. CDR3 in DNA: TGTGCCAGCTCACCTACTGTCGGGACAGGGGTATCTAACTATGGCTACACCTTC. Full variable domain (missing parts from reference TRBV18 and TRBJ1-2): NAGVMQNPRHLVRRRGQEARLRCSPMKGHSHVYWYRQLPEEGLKFMVYLQKENIIDESGMPKERFSAEFPKEGPSILRIQQVVRGDSAAYFCASSPTVGTGVSNYGYTFGSGTRLTVV.

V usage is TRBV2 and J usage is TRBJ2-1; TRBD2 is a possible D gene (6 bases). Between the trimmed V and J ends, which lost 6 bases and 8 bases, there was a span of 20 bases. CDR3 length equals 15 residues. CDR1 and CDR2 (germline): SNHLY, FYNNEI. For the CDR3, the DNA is TGTGCCAGCAGGGATCCGGGACTTCTAATAGATGAGCAGTTCTTC. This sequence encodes CASRDPGLLIDEQFF.

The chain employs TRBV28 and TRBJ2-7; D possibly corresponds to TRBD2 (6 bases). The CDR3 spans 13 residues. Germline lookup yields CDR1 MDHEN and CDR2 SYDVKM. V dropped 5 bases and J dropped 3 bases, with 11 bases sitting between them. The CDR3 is CASSPTTSYEQYF. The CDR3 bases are TGTGCCAGCAGTCCGACGACTAGCTACGAGCAGTACTTC.

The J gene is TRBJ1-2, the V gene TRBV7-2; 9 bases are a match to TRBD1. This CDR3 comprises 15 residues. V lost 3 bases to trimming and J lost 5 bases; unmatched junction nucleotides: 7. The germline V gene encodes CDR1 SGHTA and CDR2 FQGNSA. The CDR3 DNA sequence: TGTGCCAGCAGCTTTGGAATCGGGACAGGGTATGGCTACACCTTC. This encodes CASSFGIGTGYGYTF.

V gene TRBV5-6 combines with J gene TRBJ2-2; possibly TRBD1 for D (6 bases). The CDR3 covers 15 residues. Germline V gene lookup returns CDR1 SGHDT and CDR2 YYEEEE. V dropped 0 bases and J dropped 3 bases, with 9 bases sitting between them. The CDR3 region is CASSLGGRDTGELFF. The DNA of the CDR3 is TGTGCCAGCAGCTTGGGGGGGCGCGACACCGGGGAGCTGTTTTTT.

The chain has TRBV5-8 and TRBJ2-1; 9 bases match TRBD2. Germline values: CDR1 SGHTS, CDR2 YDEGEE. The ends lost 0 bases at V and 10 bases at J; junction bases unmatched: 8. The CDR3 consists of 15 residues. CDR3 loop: CASSLDAGGLGEQFF. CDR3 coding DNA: TGTGCCAGCAGCTTGGACGCGGGGGGGCTGGGGGAGCAGTTCTTC.

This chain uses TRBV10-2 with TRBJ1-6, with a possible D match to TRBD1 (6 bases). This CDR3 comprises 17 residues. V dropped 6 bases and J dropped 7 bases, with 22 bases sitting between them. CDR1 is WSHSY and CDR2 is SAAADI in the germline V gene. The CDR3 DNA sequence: TGCGCCAGCAGAGATTACAGGGAGCGCCCCTGGAATTCACCCCTCCACTTT. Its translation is CASRDYRERPWNSPLHF.

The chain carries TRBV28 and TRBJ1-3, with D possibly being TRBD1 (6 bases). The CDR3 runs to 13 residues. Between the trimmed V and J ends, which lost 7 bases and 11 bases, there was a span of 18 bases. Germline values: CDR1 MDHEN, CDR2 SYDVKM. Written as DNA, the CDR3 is TGTGCCAGCAAGGTACAGGGCTTGGAGGCCATATATTTT. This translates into CASKVQGLEAIYF. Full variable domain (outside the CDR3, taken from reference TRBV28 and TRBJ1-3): DVKVTQSSRYLVKRTGEKVFLECVQDMDHENMFWYRQDPGLGLRLIYFSYDVKMKEKGDIPEGYSVSREKKERFSLILESASTNQTSMYLCASKVQGLEAIYFGEGSWLTVV.

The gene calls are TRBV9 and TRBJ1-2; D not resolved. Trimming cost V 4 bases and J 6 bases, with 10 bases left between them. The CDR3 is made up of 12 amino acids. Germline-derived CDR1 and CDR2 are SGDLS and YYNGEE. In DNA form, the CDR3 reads TGTGCCAGCAGCACTCGGACTGATGGCTACACCTTC. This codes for CASSTRTDGYTF.

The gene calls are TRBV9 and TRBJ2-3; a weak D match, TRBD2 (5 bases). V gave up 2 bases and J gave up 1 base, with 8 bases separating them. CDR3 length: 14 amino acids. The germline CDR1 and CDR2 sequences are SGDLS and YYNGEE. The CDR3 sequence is CASSVELGTDTQYF. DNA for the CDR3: TGTGCCAGCAGCGTTGAACTAGGCACAGATACGCAGTATTTT. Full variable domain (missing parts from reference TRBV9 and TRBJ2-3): DSGVTQTPKHLITATGQRVTLRCSPRSGDLSVYWYQQSLDQGLQFLIQYYNGEERAKGNILERFSAQQFPDLHSELNLSSLELGDSALYFCASSVELGTDTQYFGPGTRLTVL.

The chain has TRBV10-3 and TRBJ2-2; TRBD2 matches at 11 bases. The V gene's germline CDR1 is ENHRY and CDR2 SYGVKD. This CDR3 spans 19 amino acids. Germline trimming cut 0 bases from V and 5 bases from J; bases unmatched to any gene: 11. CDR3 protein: CAISESGLAGGARTGELFF. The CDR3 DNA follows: TGTGCCATCAGTGAGTCCGGACTAGCGGGCGGGGCGCGGACCGGGGAGCTGTTTTTT.

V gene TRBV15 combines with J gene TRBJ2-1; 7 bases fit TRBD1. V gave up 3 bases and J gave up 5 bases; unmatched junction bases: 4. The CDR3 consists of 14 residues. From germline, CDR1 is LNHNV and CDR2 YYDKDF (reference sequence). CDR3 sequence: CATSRGQLNNEQFF. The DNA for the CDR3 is TGTGCCACCAGCAGGGGACAGCTAAACAATGAGCAGTTCTTC. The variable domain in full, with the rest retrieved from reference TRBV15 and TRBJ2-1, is DAMVIQNPRYQVTQFGKPVTLSCSQTLNHNVMYWYQQKSSQAPKLLFHYYDKDFNNEADTPDNFQSRRPNTSFCFLDIRSPGLGDTAMYLCATSRGQLNNEQFFGPGTRLTVL.

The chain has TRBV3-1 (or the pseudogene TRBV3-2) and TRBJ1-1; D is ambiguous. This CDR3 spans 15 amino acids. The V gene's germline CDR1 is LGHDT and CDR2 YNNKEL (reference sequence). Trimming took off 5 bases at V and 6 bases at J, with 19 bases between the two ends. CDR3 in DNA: TGTGCCAGCAGCTACCACGGAGGGAGACCCGCTGAAGCTTTCTTT. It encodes CASSYHGGRPAEAFF.

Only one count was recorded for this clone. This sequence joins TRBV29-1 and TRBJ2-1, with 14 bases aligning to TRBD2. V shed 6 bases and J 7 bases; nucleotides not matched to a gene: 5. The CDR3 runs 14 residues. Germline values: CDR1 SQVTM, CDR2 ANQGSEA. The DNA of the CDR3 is TGCAGCGTGGGGACTAGCGGGAGACTGAATGAGCAGTTCTTC. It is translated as CSVGTSGRLNEQFF.

CDR3 in DNA: TGTGCCTGGAGCAGGCCAGGGGGCAATGAAAAACTGTTTTTT. Its translation: CAWSRPGGNEKLFF. The rearrangement uses TRBV30 and TRBJ1-4; 8 positions agree with TRBD1. The trim removed 3 bases at V and 5 bases at J, leaving 5 bases unmatched. This CDR3 is 14 amino acids long. CDR1 is GTSNPN, CDR2 SVGIG, per germline (reference sequence).

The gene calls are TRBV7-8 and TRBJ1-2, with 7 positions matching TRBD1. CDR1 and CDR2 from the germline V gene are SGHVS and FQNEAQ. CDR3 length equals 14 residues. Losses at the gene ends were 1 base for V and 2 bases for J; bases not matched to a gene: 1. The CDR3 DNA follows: TGTGCCAGCAGCTTAGAAGGGGGCAACTATGGCTACACCTTC. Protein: CASSLEGGNYGYTF.

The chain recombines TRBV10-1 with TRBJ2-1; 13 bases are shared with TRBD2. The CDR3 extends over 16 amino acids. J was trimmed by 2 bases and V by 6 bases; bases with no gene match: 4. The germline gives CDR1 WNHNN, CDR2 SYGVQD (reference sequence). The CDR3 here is CASSAGTSGTYNEQFF. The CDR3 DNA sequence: TGCGCCAGCAGCGCAGGGACTAGCGGGACCTACAATGAGCAGTTCTTC.